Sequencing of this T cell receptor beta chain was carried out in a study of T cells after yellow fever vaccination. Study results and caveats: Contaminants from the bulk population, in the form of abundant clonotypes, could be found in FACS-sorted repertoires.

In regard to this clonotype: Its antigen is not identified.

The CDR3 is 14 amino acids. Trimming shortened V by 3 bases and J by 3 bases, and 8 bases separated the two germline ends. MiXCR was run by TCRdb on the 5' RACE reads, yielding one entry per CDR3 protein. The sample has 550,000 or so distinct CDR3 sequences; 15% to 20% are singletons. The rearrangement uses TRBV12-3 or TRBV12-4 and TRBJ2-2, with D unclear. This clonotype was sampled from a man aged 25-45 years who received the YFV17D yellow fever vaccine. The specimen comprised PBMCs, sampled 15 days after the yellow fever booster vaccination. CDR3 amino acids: CASSLTVYTGELFF. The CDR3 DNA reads TGTGCCAGCAGTTTGACCGTCTACACCGGGGAGCTGTTTTTT.